Following are 20 T cell receptor beta chains from one sample sequenced in a study of T cells in localized non-small cell lung cancer. Method: immunoSEQ multiplex PCR; TCRdb's copy keeps in-frame clones and lacks some. Here the sample spans tens of thousands of clones, roughly 81% being singletons. The specimen comprised peripheral blood, sampled before any cancer treatment. Source of these receptors: a man aged 40 to 75 with stage I lung adenocarcinoma.

The J gene is TRBJ1-5, the V gene TRBV7-8, with 7 bases matching TRBD1. The CDR3 covers 16 residues. From germline, CDR1 is SGHVS and CDR2 FQNEAQ. V lost 1 base and J lost 6; bases outside the gene matches: 9. This chain's CDR3 is CASSLEQGSLLQPQHF. The CDR3 DNA reads as TGTGCCAGCAGCTTAGAACAGGGGTCTCTACTTCAGCCCCAGCATTTT.

This chain connects TRBV18 to TRBJ2-7; 10 bases agree with TRBD1. Germline CDR1 is KGHSH and CDR2 is LQKENI. This CDR3 has 14 residues. Losses at the gene ends were 3 bases for V and 3 bases for J; bases not matched to a gene: 2. The CDR3 nucleotides read TGTGCCAGCTCACCGGGACAGGGGTACTACGAGCAGTACTTC. This gives the protein CASSPGQGYYEQYF.

The chain recombines TRBV9 with TRBJ2-3; tentative D call: TRBD1 (6 bases). Germline V gene lookup returns CDR1 SGDLS and CDR2 YYNGEE. V was clipped by 4 bases and J by 4 bases, with 16 bases between them. The CDR3 contains 15 residues. The CDR3 region is CASSSFLGGSDTQYF. The CDR3 nucleotides are TGTGCCAGCAGCTCCTTCCTAGGGGGTTCAGATACGCAGTATTTT.

This chain joins TRBV30 and TRBJ2-4; possibly TRBD2 for D (5 bases). The germline V and J ends were trimmed by 3 bases and 2 bases, with 14 bases remaining between them. Germline V gene data show CDR1 as GTSNPN and CDR2 as SVGIG (reference sequence). This CDR3 has 15 residues. DNA of the CDR3: TGTGCCTGGAGGCGAACCGGGAAGACCAAAAACATTCAGTACTTC. Translating gives CAWRRTGKTKNIQYF.

V gene TRBV18 combines with J gene TRBJ2-7, with 8 bases that match TRBD1. CDR3 length: 15 amino acids. V gave up 5 bases and J gave up 1 base; unmatched junction bases: 7. Germline CDR1 reads KGHSH; CDR2 reads LQKENI. CDR3 nucleotides: TGTGCCAGCTCAGTGGCCGGGACAGGATCCTACGAGCAGTACTTC. Its translation: CASSVAGTGSYEQYF.

This clone occurred once. The chain employs TRBV5-6 and TRBJ1-4, with D possibly matching TRBD1 (5 bases). The germline V gene encodes CDR1 SGHDT and CDR2 YYEEEE. Trimming removed 2 bases at V and 4 bases at J, with 12 bases between. The CDR3 spans 15 residues. CDR3 DNA: TGTGCCAGCAGCTTACCGGGACGGTATAATGAAAAACTGTTTTTT. Encoded protein: CASSLPGRYNEKLFF.

This chain uses TRBV7-9 with TRBJ2-7; 8 positions agree with TRBD1. J gave up 0 bases and V 0 bases, and 7 bases lay outside the gene matches. Per the germline V gene, CDR1 is SEHNR and CDR2 is FQNEAQ (reference sequence). The CDR3 totals 17 residues. The CDR3 loop is CASSLAGQGRISYEQYF. The CDR3 DNA follows: TGTGCCAGCAGCTTAGCAGGACAGGGCCGAATCTCCTACGAGCAGTACTTC.

The chain carries TRBV28 and TRBJ1-5, with 9 bases that match TRBD1. V gave up 6 bases and J gave up 0 bases; unmatched junction bases: 6. The germline gives CDR1 MDHEN, CDR2 SYDVKM. There are 16 residues in the CDR3. The CDR3 sequence: CASRLTGGISNQPQHF. The CDR3, as DNA: TGTGCCAGCAGGTTGACAGGGGGGATTAGCAATCAGCCCCAGCATTTT.

Written as DNA, the CDR3 is TGTGCCAGCACCCTCGCGGGGGCCGGGACTGAAGCTTTCTTT. This translates into CASTLAGAGTEAFF. The chain employs TRBV18 and TRBJ1-1; D is possibly TRBD1 (6 bases). The CDR3 spans 14 residues. V lost 8 bases and J lost 5, with 18 bases in between. Germline assignment: CDR1 KGHSH and CDR2 LQKENI.

This chain joins TRBV11-3 and TRBJ2-5; D gene ambiguous. The V and J ends lost 5 bases and 2 bases respectively, with 15 bases between them. Germline CDR1 SGHNT, CDR2 YENEEA. This CDR3 spans 15 amino acids. The CDR3 bases are TGTGCCAGCAGCAAAGGGTCGTGGGAACAAGAGACCCAGTACTTC. Protein product: CASSKGSWEQETQYF.

This chain uses TRBV6-5 with TRBJ2-5, with TRBD2 matching 7 bases. Germline CDR1 reads MNHEY; CDR2 reads SVGAGI. The CDR3 covers 15 residues. Trimming cost V 6 bases and J 5 bases; bases outside gene matches: 12. The CDR3 nucleotides are TGTGCCAGCAGCCCTTGGGCTAGCGGAAGGGAGACCCAGTACTTC. It specifies CASSPWASGRETQYF.

This chain uses TRBV7-9 with TRBJ1-1; the D gene is possibly TRBD1 (5 bases). Germline values: CDR1 SEHNR, CDR2 FQNEAQ (reference sequence). This CDR3 comprises 14 residues. V was cut by 4 bases and J by 4 bases, with 13 bases left in between. CDR3 protein: CASSSQGFGTEAFF. As DNA, the CDR3 is TGTGCCAGCAGCTCCCAGGGATTCGGCACTGAAGCTTTCTTT.

This chain connects TRBV7-3 to TRBJ2-5; 7 bases match TRBD1. Trimming removed 3 bases from V and 9 bases from J; junction bases left unmatched: 7. Germline CDR1 is SGHTA and CDR2 is FQGTGA. The CDR3 spans 13 residues. The CDR3 DNA is TGTGCCAGCAGCTTCCAGGGGGTTGGGGCCCAGTACTTC. It codes for CASSFQGVGAQYF.

This clone showed up just a few times. The chain is built from TRBV7-2 and TRBJ1-1; D is possibly TRBD1 (5 bases). V was clipped by 1 base and J by 4 bases, with 10 bases between them. From germline, CDR1 is SGHTA and CDR2 FQGNSA. There are 14 residues in the CDR3. CDR3 bases: TGTGCCAGCAGCTTAGGGGGCCTGAGCACTGAAGCTTTCTTT. This sequence encodes CASSLGGLSTEAFF.

CDR3 amino acids: CASSESSTGGTDTQYF. CDR3 in DNA: TGCGCCAGCAGTGAGTCGTCTACAGGGGGCACAGATACGCAGTATTTT. The chain links TRBV10-1 to TRBJ2-3; TRBD1 matches 7 bases. After removal of 0 bases from V and 1 base from J, the junction contained 4 bases not matched to a gene. The germline gives CDR1 WNHNN, CDR2 SYGVQD (reference sequence). The CDR3 has 16 residues.

The rearrangement joins TRBV11-3 to TRBJ2-1; D uncertain. The V gene lost 1 base and the J gene lost 6 bases, with 13 bases spanning the gap. Germline assignment: CDR1 SGHNT and CDR2 YENEEA. There are 15 residues in the CDR3. The CDR3 DNA sequence: TGTGCCAGCAGCTTAGGTTCGAGCGTTTTCAATGAGCAGTTCTTC. Protein product: CASSLGSSVFNEQFF.

The chain links TRBV7-6 to TRBJ1-5; D ambiguous. Trimming shortened V by 2 bases and J by 4 bases, and 12 bases separated the two germline ends. The length of the CDR3 is 15 residues. The germline CDR1 and CDR2 sequences are SGHVS and FNYEAQ. The CDR3 DNA sequence: TGTGCCAGCAGCTTACGCGACGGTTCTAATCAGCCCCAGCATTTT. This translates into CASSLRDGSNQPQHF. Filled out from reference TRBV7-6 and TRBJ1-5, the complete variable domain reads GAGVSQSPRYKVTKRGQDVALRCDPISGHVSLYWYRQALGQGPEFLTYFNYEAQQDKSGLPNDRFSAERPEGSISTLTIQRTEQRDSAMYRCASSLRDGSNQPQHFGDGTRLSIL.

This clone was seen once. CDR3 nucleotides: TGTGCCAGCAGCTTAGTCGTGACGGCGCCGACTGAAGCTTTCTTT. Translation: CASSLVVTAPTEAFF. The chain couples TRBV7-9 to TRBJ1-1, with D hard to call. Trimming pared 1 base from V and 5 bases from J, leaving 14 bases between. The germline CDR1 and CDR2 sequences are SEHNR and FQNEAQ (reference sequence). CDR3 size: 15 residues.

CDR3 sequence reads: CAISAVGPNVLTF. The CDR3 nucleotides are TGTGCCATCAGTGCCGTCGGGCCCAACGTCCTGACTTTC. V usage is TRBV10-3 and J usage is TRBJ2-6; D is unclear. This CDR3 comprises 13 residues. V lost 4 bases to trimming and J lost 8 bases, with 9 bases between them. Germline loops: CDR1 ENHRY, CDR2 SYGVKD.

J is TRBJ1-5 and V is TRBV19; a weak D match, TRBD1 (6 bases). V gave up 10 bases and J gave up 5 bases, with 15 bases separating them. CDR1 and CDR2 from the germline V gene are LNHDA and SQIVND (reference sequence). This CDR3 is 13 amino acids long. The CDR3 DNA sequence: TGTGCCACACAGGGCGAGGATCATCAGCCCCAGCATTTT. It specifies CATQGEDHQPQHF.